Shown below are 15 T cell receptor beta chains from a single sample sequenced in a study of blood T cells in healthy people across ages. With a J-beta primer mix and a sample-barcoded 5' primer, a second PCR ran 7 to 11 cycles. From the 5' RACE reads, TCRdb called clonotypes with MiXCR, one entry per CDR3 protein. The data contain about 780,000 distinct CDR3 sequences, approximately 24% of them singletons. In addition, the sample was reused for a study of T cells of mothers and their children.

The specimen was blood. The receptors here all came from a boy between 10 and 17 years old in good health.

There are a few counts of this clonotype. This rearrangement joins TRBV7-9 to TRBJ2-5, with D maybe TRBD2 (6 bases). The CDR3 is 11 amino acids. From germline, CDR1 is SEHNR and CDR2 FQNEAQ (reference sequence). Trimming removed 6 bases from V and 10 bases from J, with 12 bases in between. The CDR3 sequence: CASSTGRGQYF. CDR3 nucleotides: TGTGCCAGCAGTACCGGGCGGGGCCAGTACTTC.

This clonotype was picked up a small number of times. The chain joins TRBV5-1 to TRBJ2-1, with 7 bases matching TRBD1. Germline CDR1 reads SGHRS; CDR2 reads YFSETQ. This CDR3 has 15 amino acids. The V gene end was trimmed by 1 base and the J gene end by 3 bases; junction bases not matched to a gene: 4. DNA of the CDR3: TGCGCCAGCAGCTTGCTTGGGACAGACTACAATGAGCAGTTCTTC. Amino acid sequence: CASSLLGTDYNEQFF.

The chain is built from TRBV5-1 and TRBJ2-7; 13 bases are a match to TRBD2. This CDR3 spans 15 amino acids. The germline CDR1 and CDR2 sequences are SGHRS and YFSETQ. V shed 3 bases and J 5 bases; nucleotides not matched to a gene: 5. The CDR3 protein is CASSSGTSGTNEQYF. DNA for the CDR3: TGCGCCAGCAGCTCAGGGACTAGCGGGACCAACGAGCAGTACTTC.

CDR3 amino acids: CSAGQTNQPQHF. The CDR3 nucleotides are TGCAGTGCTGGACAGACTAATCAGCCCCAGCATTTT. The rearrangement uses TRBV20-1 and TRBJ1-5, with D possibly matching TRBD1 (6 bases). The CDR3 sequence is 12 residues long. V was trimmed by 5 bases and J by 4 bases, leaving 9 bases between them. Germline values: CDR1 DFQATT, CDR2 SNEGSKA (reference sequence).

The chain combines TRBV6-5 with TRBJ1-2, with a weak D call TRBD1 (6 bases). Trimming cost V 2 bases and J 9 bases, with 16 bases left between them. CDR3 length equals 14 residues. Germline loops: CDR1 MNHEY, CDR2 SVGAGI. CDR3 DNA: TGTGCCAGCAGTTACAGGACAGTTCCCCCGCGCTACACCTTC. Its protein is CASSYRTVPPRYTF.

V usage is TRBV7-9 and J usage is TRBJ2-5; D not certain. CDR1 is SEHNR, CDR2 FQNEAQ, per germline (reference sequence). Between the trimmed V and J ends, which lost 7 bases and 7 bases, there was a span of 19 bases. This CDR3 contains 14 residues. The CDR3 bases are TGTGCCAGCATCCCAACGGCTTCTCCTGGGACCCAGTACTTC. Its translation: CASIPTASPGTQYF.

The chain combines TRBV30 with TRBJ2-7; D might be TRBD2 (5 bases). The germline V gene has CDR1 GTSNPN and CDR2 SVGIG (reference sequence). V was trimmed by 3 bases and J by 2 bases, leaving 8 bases between them. The length of the CDR3 is 12 residues. The CDR3 region is CAWSILAYEQYF. The CDR3 coding sequence is TGTGCCTGGAGCATACTAGCCTACGAGCAGTACTTC.

With respect to this clonotype: The junction and the germline gene differ at one end; a read error may be behind it. DNA for the CDR3: TGTGCCAGCAGCTTAGTCAGTAGCGGGGGGCCAATCTTC. Translating gives CASSLVSSGGPIF. This sequence joins TRBV13 and TRBJ2-5; 10 bases agree with TRBD2. Germline V gene data show CDR1 as PRHDT and CDR2 as FYEKMQ (reference sequence). The CDR3 contains 13 residues.

The rearrangement uses TRBV10-3 and TRBJ1-2; no reliable D call. Trimming cost V 6 bases and J 2 bases, with 10 bases left between them. The CDR3 consists of 13 residues. Germline CDR1 and CDR2: ENHRY and SYGVKD. The CDR3 region has the DNA TGTGCCATCAGGGACGGTACGAACTATGGCTACACCTTC. It codes for CAIRDGTNYGYTF.

The sample holds a few counts of this clonotype. This rearrangement joins TRBV10-3 to TRBJ2-4; D is possibly TRBD2 (6 bases). Germline loops: CDR1 ENHRY, CDR2 SYGVKD. The CDR3 runs to 13 residues. V lost 10 bases, J lost 14 bases, and 24 bases lay in between. CDR3: CATAVTRGPLEYF. CDR3 DNA sequence: TGTGCCACCGCTGTTACGCGGGGCCCTTTGGAGTACTTC.

This clonotype occurred a few times. The gene calls are TRBV10-3 and TRBJ2-7; D is possibly TRBD1 (6 bases). The germline V gene has CDR1 ENHRY and CDR2 SYGVKD. Deletions cut 0 bases from V and 7 bases from J, with 13 bases between. The CDR3 spans 14 residues. The CDR3 is CAISESQGLREQYF. The CDR3, as DNA: TGTGCCATCAGTGAGTCACAGGGATTGAGAGAGCAGTACTTC.

The J gene is TRBJ2-3, the V gene TRBV20-1, with D possibly being TRBD2 (7 bases). Trimming shortened V by 3 bases and J by 4 bases, and 17 bases separated the two germline ends. Germline V gene data show CDR1 as DFQATT and CDR2 as SNEGSKA (reference sequence). This CDR3 is 15 amino acids long. The CDR3 here is CSASSGGAVADTQYF. The CDR3, as DNA: TGCAGTGCTAGTAGTGGGGGGGCGGTCGCAGATACGCAGTATTTT.

The chain couples TRBV6-6 to TRBJ2-7; 7 bases are a match to TRBD1. Germline assignment: CDR1 MNHNY and CDR2 SVGAGI (reference sequence). The CDR3 runs to 13 residues. Trimming at V came to 5 bases and at J to 7 bases, leaving 8 bases not matched to a gene. For the CDR3, the DNA is TGTGCCAGCAGTCCACAGGGGTATGGGGAGCAGTACTTC. This translates into CASSPQGYGEQYF.

The chain uses TRBV29-1 and TRBJ1-1; D is undetermined. This CDR3 region has 14 residues. CDR1 SQVTM and CDR2 ANQGSEA come from the germline V gene. Trimming removed 2 bases from V and 3 bases from J, with 13 bases in between. CDR3 sequence reads: CSVEKGGPYTEAFF. The DNA for the CDR3 is TGCAGCGTTGAAAAAGGCGGCCCGTACACTGAAGCTTTCTTT. The full variable domain, its missing parts supplied by reference TRBV29-1 and TRBJ1-1, is SAVISQKPSRDICQRGTSLTIQCQVDSQVTMMFWYRQQPGQSLTLIATANQGSEATYESGFVIDKFPISRPNLTFSTLTVSNMSPEDSSIYLCSVEKGGPYTEAFFGQGTRLTVV.

This clonotype was picked up a small number of times. The chain combines TRBV24-1 with TRBJ2-3; weak D call: TRBD1 (5 bases). V was shortened by 4 bases and J by 0 bases, with 13 bases between the two germline ends. Germline V gene lookup returns CDR1 KGHDR and CDR2 SFDVKD. This CDR3 comprises 16 residues. The CDR3 spells CATSDPRQTSTDTQYF. In DNA form, the CDR3 reads TGTGCCACCAGTGACCCTCGACAGACTAGCACAGATACGCAGTATTTT.